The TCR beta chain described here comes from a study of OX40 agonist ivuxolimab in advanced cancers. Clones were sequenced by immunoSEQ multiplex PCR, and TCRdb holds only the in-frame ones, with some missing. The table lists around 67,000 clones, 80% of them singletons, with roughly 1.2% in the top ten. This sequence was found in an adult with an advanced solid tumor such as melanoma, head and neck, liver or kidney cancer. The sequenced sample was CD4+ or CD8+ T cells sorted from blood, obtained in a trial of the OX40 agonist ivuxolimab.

For the CDR3, the DNA is TGTGCCAGCCGCAACTCTAGGCAAAACACCGGGGAGCTGTTTTTT. It specifies CASRNSRQNTGELFF. This sequence joins TRBV27 and TRBJ2-2; no clear D gene. V was pared by 8 bases and J by 2 bases, with 15 bases between. Per the germline V gene, CDR1 is MNHEY and CDR2 is SMNVEV (reference sequence). The CDR3 extends over 15 amino acids.